These 18 T cell receptor beta chains were sequenced from one sample in a study of HIV-infected children after antiretroviral therapy interruption. RNA-based 3' RACE libraries used unique molecular identifiers. TCRdb fed the 3' RACE reads into MiXCR, producing one record per CDR3 protein. In the table there are some 40,000 distinct CDR3 sequences, approximately 7% of which are singletons. As for treatment: PENTA 11 planned treatment interruption arm or continuous ART arm. The material was CD45RA+ CD4+ T cells from PBMCs, pooled from several time points, obtained from a donor given antiretroviral therapy, either interrupted or continuous. Indicated subset: naive CD4+ CD45RA+ CD45RO- T cells. These receptor sequences come from a pool of human donors with HIV.

This clonotype has at least ten counts. This chain connects TRBV11-1 to TRBJ1-1, with TRBD1 matching 10 bases. This CDR3 spans 19 amino acids. From germline, CDR1 is SGHAT and CDR2 FQDESV (reference sequence). V lost 8 bases to trimming and J lost 0 bases; unmatched junction nucleotides: 18. Here the CDR3 reads CASSKPDDRGLVMNTEAFF. The CDR3 region has the DNA TGTGCCAGCTCCAAACCGGATGACAGGGGGCTTGTCATGAACACTGAAGCTTTCTTT.

Notes on this clonotype: The junction departs from germline at one end; a sequencing error may be responsible. The rearrangement uses TRBV27 and TRBJ2-1; 14 bases are shared with TRBD2. The CDR3 has 14 amino acids. The germline V gene encodes CDR1 MNHEY and CDR2 SMNVEV (reference sequence). CDR3 region: CVSSGTSGGNEQFF. CDR3 coding DNA: TGTGTCAGCAGTGGGACTAGCGGGGGCAATGAGCAGTTCTTC.

This clonotype was seen repeatedly, ten times or more. J is TRBJ2-3 and V is TRBV25-1; possibly TRBD1 or TRBD2 for D (6 bases each). CDR3 size: 14 residues. Trimming took 7 bases from V and 2 from J, leaving 13 bases between them. The germline V gene has CDR1 MGHDK and CDR2 SYGVNS. In DNA form, the CDR3 reads TGTGCCAGCACGTGGAGGGGGGCCACAGATACGCAGTATTTT. This codes for CASTWRGATDTQYF.

This clonotype was recorded at least ten times. The chain combines TRBV12-3 or TRBV12-4 with TRBJ2-3; 11 bases fit TRBD2. This CDR3 contains 15 residues. J lost 5 bases, V lost 3 bases, and 4 bases had no gene match. CDR3 sequence (DNA): TGTGCCAGCAGTTTTCGACTAGCGGGGCGAGATACGCAGTATTTT. Translating gives CASSFRLAGRDTQYF.

This clonotype has ten or more counts. This chain joins TRBV29-1 and TRBJ1-2; no clear D. With 5 bases removed from V and 8 bases from J, the gap between germline ends came to 18 bases. The CDR3 contains 13 residues. CDR1 SQVTM and CDR2 ANQGSEA come from the germline V gene. The CDR3 region is CSVFGVQLGGYTF. In DNA form, the CDR3 reads TGCAGCGTTTTCGGGGTACAACTCGGAGGCTACACCTTC.

This clonotype was detected ten times or more. The V and J genes are TRBV6-2 or TRBV6-3 and TRBJ2-2; D not certain. The CDR3 contains 12 residues. Germline lookup yields CDR1 MNHEY and CDR2 SVGEGT. Trimming removed 5 bases from V and 6 bases from J, with 7 bases in between. CDR3 in DNA: TGTGCCAGCAGTCGATCGGCCGGGGAGCTGTTTTTT. Amino acids: CASSRSAGELFF.

This clonotype was detected only a few times. The rearrangement joins TRBV9 to TRBJ2-7; D possibly corresponds to TRBD1 (6 bases). Between the trimmed V and J ends, which lost 3 bases and 6 bases, there was a span of 19 bases. Germline V lookup: CDR1 SGDLS, CDR2 YYNGEE. The CDR3 sequence is 15 residues long. CDR3 DNA sequence: TGTGCCAGCAGCGCCAGGGGCGCATCTCTTAGCGAGCAGTACTTC. It encodes CASSARGASLSEQYF.

This clonotype was counted ten times or more. The chain has TRBV11-2 and TRBJ2-7; 7 bases are shared with TRBD1. There are 13 residues in the CDR3. Trimming cost V 1 base and J 6 bases; bases outside gene matches: 3. The V gene's germline CDR1 is SGHAT and CDR2 FQNNGV. This CDR3 reads CASSLGGGFEQYF. For the CDR3, the DNA is TGTGCCAGCAGCTTAGGAGGGGGCTTCGAGCAGTACTTC.

This clonotype has ten or more counts. V gene TRBV6-5 combines with J gene TRBJ2-2; D not resolved. The CDR3 contains 13 residues. V was clipped by 6 bases and J by 1 base, with 6 bases between them. In germline, CDR1 is MNHEY, CDR2 SVGAGI. Written as DNA, the CDR3 is TGTGCCAGCAGAACCCAGAACACCGGGGAGCTGTTTTTT. Protein: CASRTQNTGELFF.

V gene TRBV12-3 or TRBV12-4 combines with J gene TRBJ1-5; D is unclear. The CDR3 covers 16 residues. With 6 bases removed from V and 4 bases from J, the gap between germline ends came to 19 bases. The DNA of the CDR3 is TGTGCCAGCAGCCCCCGAGGAGGGTTGGGAAATCAGCCCCAGCATTTT. This sequence encodes CASSPRGGLGNQPQHF.

Only a few counts were recorded for this clonotype. The chain links TRBV10-3 to TRBJ2-3; 12 bases are shared with TRBD2. V lost 4 bases to trimming and J lost 0 bases; unmatched junction nucleotides: 8. Germline CDR1 and CDR2: ENHRY and SYGVKD. This CDR3 has 18 amino acids. CDR3 sequence: CAISATSGGAGSTDTQYF. Here the CDR3 DNA reads TGTGCCATCAGTGCGACTAGCGGGGGAGCCGGGAGCACAGATACGCAGTATTTT.

The table lists this clonotype with many counts. CDR3 bases: TGTGCTAGTGGACTGACTAGCGGGAAGACCCAGTACTTC. It is translated as CASGLTSGKTQYF. This chain uses TRBV12-5 with TRBJ2-5, with TRBD2 matching 11 bases. CDR3 length: 13 residues. Unmatched junction bases numbered 3, after V lost 6 bases and J lost 6 bases. Germline CDR1 reads LGHNT; CDR2 reads FRNRAP. The whole variable domain, remainder taken from reference TRBV12-5 and TRBJ2-5, is DARVTQTPRHKVTEMGQEVTMRCQPILGHNTVFWYRQTMMQGLELLAYFRNRAPLDDSGMPKDRFSAEMPDATLATLKIQPSEPRDSAVYFCASGLTSGKTQYFGPGTRLLVL.

There are many counts of this clonotype. The chain links TRBV24-1 to TRBJ2-1; tentatively, D is TRBD2 (6 bases). Per germline, CDR1 KGHDR and CDR2 SFDVKD. The CDR3 length is 16 residues. V gave up 4 bases and J gave up 7 bases, with 19 bases separating them. Here the CDR3 reads CATSDPSWGGLNEQFF. CDR3 sequence (DNA): TGTGCCACCAGTGACCCATCATGGGGAGGTTTGAATGAGCAGTTCTTC.

This clonotype was observed many times. The rearrangement joins TRBV4-1 to TRBJ2-7; 7 bases agree with TRBD1. Trimming removed 3 bases from V and 4 bases from J; junction bases left unmatched: 9. CDR3 length equals 15 residues. Germline values: CDR1 MGHRA, CDR2 YSYEKL. CDR3 protein: CASSHRLTGSYEQYF. In DNA form, the CDR3 reads TGCGCCAGCAGCCATCGTCTGACAGGGTCGTACGAGCAGTACTTC.

The table lists this clonotype with many counts. J is TRBJ2-5 and V is TRBV7-7; D is perhaps TRBD1 (6 bases). Trimming shortened V by 5 bases and J by 11 bases, and 15 bases separated the two germline ends. Per germline, CDR1 SSHAT and CDR2 FNYEAQ (reference sequence). The CDR3 has 12 amino acids. The CDR3 sequence: CASSMDSGNQYF. The CDR3 DNA reads TGTGCCAGCAGCATGGACAGCGGCAATCAGTACTTC.

This clonotype occurred a few times. This sequence joins TRBV4-1 and TRBJ2-4; 7 bases agree with TRBD2. Germline V gene data show CDR1 as MGHRA and CDR2 as YSYEKL. V shed 0 bases, J shed 0 bases, and the junction held 11 bases outside the gene matches. The CDR3 totals 19 residues. The CDR3 DNA follows: TGCGCCAGCAGCCAAGATCGTCGGGGGAGGGATCTAGCCAAAAACATTCAGTACTTC. Translating gives CASSQDRRGRDLAKNIQYF.

This clonotype appeared many times. The rearrangement uses TRBV19 and TRBJ1-2; possible D gene TRBD1, 5 bases. Looked up from germline, CDR1 is LNHDA and CDR2 is SQIVND (reference sequence). V lost 9 bases, J lost 3 bases, and 17 bases lay in between. The CDR3 is made up of 14 amino acids. In DNA, the CDR3 is TGTGCCAGCGGCCGTTCCACAGGATACTATGGCTACACCTTC. Residues: CASGRSTGYYGYTF.

Worth noting for this clonotype: An end of the junction differs from the germline gene, which may be a read error. This chain uses TRBV4-2 with TRBJ2-3, with D perhaps matching TRBD2 (6 bases). CDR1 LGHNA and CDR2 YNFKEQ come from the germline V gene. The CDR3 is made up of 15 amino acids. The CDR3 sequence is CASSQEGTCQNTLYF. CDR3 DNA: TGTGCCAGCAGCCAAGAAGGGACTTGTCAAAACACCTTGTACTTT.